The 29 T cell receptor beta chains below come from one sample, sequenced in a study of T cells in women clearing cervical HPV infection. Libraries were prepared by immunoSEQ multiplex PCR; TCRdb keeps only in-frame clonotypes and omits some of them. Recorded for this sample: 15,000 or so clones. Sequenced input: blood buffy coat. The source of these receptors is a woman between 18 and 70 years old with a cervical HPV16 infection that either progressed to CIN3+ or cleared (not recorded which).

As regards this clone: The sequence runs out 3 residues before the end of the CDR3; the remainder is reconstructed from the germline J gene. The chain recombines TRBV7-9 with TRBJ1-1; 9 bases align to TRBD1. The germline CDR1 and CDR2 sequences are SEHNR and FQNEAQ (reference sequence). V dropped 6 bases and J dropped 2; count of bases not matched to a gene: 7. This CDR3 is 15 amino acids long. The covered CDR3 bases are TGTGCCAGCAGGTATCCGGGACAGGGCAACACTGAA. It yields the protein CASRYPGQGNTE. The CDR3 in its entirety is CASRYPGQGNTEAFF.

As regards this clone: Read sequence stops 3 residues before the CDR3 end, and the germline J gene provides the missing end. This sequence joins TRBV19 and TRBJ2-3, with 14 nucleotides matching TRBD2. Trimming removed 5 bases from V and 5 bases from J; junction bases left unmatched: 6. Per the germline V gene, CDR1 is LNHDA and CDR2 is SQIVND (reference sequence). The CDR3 contains 16 residues. CDR3 region: CASSLRLAGGGDTQYF. The sequenced part of the CDR3 DNA is TGTGCCAGTAGTCTGCGACTAGCGGGGGGGGGAGATACG.

Note on this clone: The read terminates 3 residues ahead of where the CDR3 ends, so the germline J gene completes it. The genes are TRBV18 and TRBJ1-1; the D gene is possibly TRBD1 (5 bases). CDR3 length equals 14 residues. Germline values: CDR1 KGHSH, CDR2 LQKENI. Trimming removed 2 bases from V and 4 bases from J, with 11 bases in between. The CDR3 protein is CASSPAQGGTEAFF. The sequenced CDR3 bases are TGTGCCAGCTCACCAGCTCAGGGTGGCACTGAA.

A note on this clone: The read halts 3 residues ahead of the CDR3 end, with the missing end drawn from the germline J gene. The V call is TRBV2, the J call TRBJ2-3; 12 bases are a match to TRBD2. Looked up from germline, CDR1 is SNHLY and CDR2 is FYNNEI. The CDR3 extends over 15 amino acids. The junction had 6 bases not matched to a gene; V was cut back by 5 bases and J by 6 bases. The DNA read from the CDR3 is TGTGCCAGCAGTCGACTAGCGGGGGCACGTGATACG. Translating it yields CASSRLAGARDT. The whole CDR3 sequence is CASSRLAGARDTQYF.

CDR3 sequence: CASSQLHRANTGELFF. CDR3 DNA (partial): TGTGCCAGCAGCCAACTCCACCGGGCGAACACCGGGGAG. The chain couples TRBV12-3 or TRBV12-4 to TRBJ2-2, with D uncertain. The CDR3 end is not reached by the read, which stops 3 residues before it; the germline J gene fills it in. The germline V and J ends were trimmed by 6 bases and 0 bases, with 14 bases remaining between them. The CDR3 length is 16 residues.

A word on this clone: From the germline J gene comes the end of the CDR3, since the read stops 3 residues before it. The chain has TRBV7-9 and TRBJ1-6; D not resolved. This CDR3 spans 13 amino acids. V lost 1 base to trimming and J lost 7 bases, with 5 bases between them. Germline V gene lookup returns CDR1 SEHNR and CDR2 FQNEAQ (reference sequence). The CDR3 DNA, read in part, is TGTGCCAGCAGCTTAGTATCGAATTCACCC. This sequence encodes CASSLVSNSP. The whole CDR3 protein is CASSLVSNSPLHF.

A remark on this clone: The read finishes 3 residues shy of the CDR3 end, and the germline J gene is used to complete it. The rearrangement uses TRBV18 and TRBJ2-7; 11 bases are shared with TRBD1. This CDR3 contains 15 residues. Trimming cost V 5 bases and J 4 bases; bases outside gene matches: 7. CDR1 is KGHSH, CDR2 LQKENI, per germline. The CDR3 sequence is CASSMTGTGGYEQYF. The CDR3 DNA, read in part, is TGTGCCAGCTCAATGACCGGGACAGGGGGTTACGAG.

A remark on this clone: The read ends 3 residues early relative to the CDR3; the germline J gene fills the gap. This rearrangement joins TRBV19 to TRBJ2-2; 7 bases fit TRBD1. CDR3 length equals 17 residues. Trimming cost V 5 bases and J 0 bases; bases outside gene matches: 9. The germline V gene has CDR1 LNHDA and CDR2 SQIVND (reference sequence). The CDR3 loop is CASSLGPGTANTGELFF. CDR3 DNA (partial): TGTGCCAGTAGTCTCGGACCCGGGACAGCGAACACCGGGGAG.

As regards this clone: The missing CDR3 end, 3 residues past where the read stops, is filled in from the germline J gene. The chain recombines TRBV7-2 with TRBJ2-1, with D perhaps TRBD1 (6 bases). Germline CDR1 SGHTA, CDR2 FQGNSA. CDR3 size: 15 residues. V lost 5 bases, J lost 4 bases, and 15 bases lay in between. The CDR3 reads CASSGKGDLYNEQFF. Partial CDR3 DNA: TGTGCCAGCAGCGGCAAGGGGGACCTTTACAATGAG.

Of note for this clone: Sequencing ends 3 residues short of the CDR3 end; the germline J gene provides the rest. The rearrangement uses TRBV14 and TRBJ2-1; D perhaps matches TRBD1 (6 bases). The CDR3 extends over 15 amino acids. Germline V gives CDR1 SGHDN, CDR2 FVKESK. Trimming removed 4 bases from V and 4 bases from J, with 14 bases in between. The CDR3 loop reads CASSLSGTTYNEQFF. The part of the CDR3 DNA that was read is TGTGCCAGCAGCCTGTCCGGGACAACATACAATGAG.

In regard to this clone: From the germline J gene comes the end of the CDR3, since the read stops 3 residues before it. V is TRBV30 and J is TRBJ1-1; D might be TRBD1 (5 bases). V lost 0 bases, J lost 3 bases, and 14 bases lay in between. Germline assignment: CDR1 GTSNPN and CDR2 SVGIG (reference sequence). This CDR3 has 15 amino acids. Here the CDR3 reads CAWSVGGVRYTEAFF. The sequenced CDR3 bases are TGTGCCTGGAGTGTGGGGGGGGTAAGGTACACTGAA.

The DNA read from the CDR3 is TGTGCCAGCAGCTTAGGGCCCCAAGGGCAA. Translating it yields CASSLGPQGQ. The complete CDR3 protein is CASSLGPQGQAFF. This chain links TRBV7-9 with TRBJ1-1; D is ambiguous. The observed sequence ends 3 residues before the CDR3 terminus, with the missing tail filled in from the germline J gene. Per the germline V gene, CDR1 is SEHNR and CDR2 is FQNEAQ (reference sequence). There are 13 residues in the CDR3.

On this clone itself: The read ends 3 residues shy of where the CDR3 ends; the end is completed using the germline J gene. The V call is TRBV2, the J call TRBJ2-1; the match to TRBD1 covers 7 bases. CDR3 size: 14 residues. With V trimmed by 7 bases and J by 6 bases, 9 bases remained unmatched. Germline CDR1 SNHLY, CDR2 FYNNEI. Incomplete CDR3 DNA: TGTGCCAGCAATGCCCGAACAGGGGTCAATGAG. This sequence encodes CASNARTGVNE. From start to end, the CDR3 is CASNARTGVNEQFF.

A remark on this clone: The CDR3 end is not reached by the read, which stops 3 residues before it; the germline J gene fills it in. The rearrangement links TRBV20-1 to TRBJ1-3; 8 bases line up with TRBD1. The CDR3 is made up of 17 amino acids. Germline-derived CDR1 and CDR2 are DFQATT and SNEGSKA (reference sequence). V dropped 6 bases and J dropped 0; count of bases not matched to a gene: 13. CDR3 sequence: CSAPKPGQVVSGNTIYF. The sequenced part of the CDR3 DNA is TGCAGTGCCCCAAAGCCGGGACAGGTCGTCTCTGGAAACACC.

A word on this clone: The read terminates 3 residues before the CDR3 end, so the remaining end is supplied by the germline J gene. The chain uses TRBV28 and TRBJ2-7; 10 nucleotides agree with TRBD1. After removal of 2 bases from V and 4 bases from J, the junction contained 11 bases not matched to a gene. Germline CDR1 reads MDHEN; CDR2 reads SYDVKM. The length of the CDR3 is 17 residues. CDR3 residues: CASSLEYLRDRGYEQYF. The CDR3 bases that were read are TGTGCCAGCAGTTTAGAATACCTCCGGGACAGGGGTTACGAG. Drawing the rest from reference TRBV28 and TRBJ2-7, the complete variable domain is DVKVTQSSRYLVKRTGEKVFLECVQDMDHENMFWYRQDPGLGLRLIYFSYDVKMKEKGDIPEGYSVSREKKERFSLILESASTNQTSMYLCASSLEYLRDRGYEQYFGPGTRLTVT.

About this clone itself: The CDR3 end falls 3 residues outside the read, so it is completed with the germline J gene. V gene TRBV7-6 combines with J gene TRBJ1-4; the match to TRBD1 covers 10 bases. CDR1 is SGHVS and CDR2 is FNYEAQ in the germline V gene. This CDR3 region has 14 residues. V lost 5 bases, J lost 7 bases, and 4 bases stayed unmatched. The covered CDR3 bases are TGTGCCAGCAGCGTCCGGGACAGGGGTGAAAAA. This encodes CASSVRDRGEK. The full CDR3 protein is CASSVRDRGEKLFF.

Turning to this clone: The observed sequence ends 3 residues before the CDR3 terminus, with the missing tail filled in from the germline J gene. The chain employs TRBV6-2 or TRBV6-3 and TRBJ1-5, with TRBD1 identical over 7 bases. Germline loops: CDR1 MNHEY, CDR2 SVGEGT. The J segment lost 9 bases and the V segment lost 6 bases, leaving 11 bases of the junction unmatched. This CDR3 has 14 residues. The CDR3 sequence: CASRSGQVLRPQHF. The DNA read from the CDR3 is TGTGCCAGCAGATCCGGACAGGTCCTTCGGCCC.

Details on this clone: The CDR3 end is not reached by the read, which stops 3 residues before it; the germline J gene fills it in. This chain connects TRBV15 to TRBJ1-2; 10 bases are shared with TRBD1. Germline values: CDR1 LNHNV, CDR2 YYDKDF (reference sequence). This CDR3 contains 16 residues. The CDR3 bases that were read are TGTGCCACCAGCTTCGGGACAGGGGCTTTCGTGAGAGGC. It encodes CATSFGTGAFVRG. The CDR3 reads in full as CATSFGTGAFVRGYTF.

Points on this clone: The observed sequence ends 3 residues before the CDR3 terminus, with the missing tail filled in from the germline J gene. The chain joins TRBV5-4 to TRBJ1-4; tentative D call: TRBD1 (6 bases). Trimming removed 4 bases from V and 4 bases from J, with 14 bases in between. Germline V gene sequence: CDR1 SGHNT, CDR2 YYREEE (reference sequence). CDR3 length: 15 residues. The sequenced CDR3 bases are TGTGCCAGCAGCCCTGGGGGCAGGCTTAATGAAAAA. This gives the protein CASSPGGRLNEK. The full CDR3 is CASSPGGRLNEKLFF.

Points on this clone: The read ends 3 residues shy of where the CDR3 ends; the end is completed using the germline J gene. The rearrangement links TRBV20-1 to TRBJ2-1; 16 nucleotides match TRBD2. CDR1 and CDR2 from the germline V gene are DFQATT and SNEGSKA (reference sequence). The V gene end was trimmed by 3 bases and the J gene end by 4 bases; junction bases not matched to a gene: 6. The CDR3 spans 17 residues. The sequenced CDR3 bases are TGCAGTGCTAGGGGACTAGCGGGGGGGTACCCGTACAATGAG. Its protein product is CSARGLAGGYPYNE. The complete CDR3 protein is CSARGLAGGYPYNEQFF.

Details on this clone: The observed sequence ends 3 residues before the CDR3 terminus, with the missing tail filled in from the germline J gene. This chain joins TRBV7-2 and TRBJ1-1; 10 bases are shared with TRBD1. Germline CDR1 SGHTA, CDR2 FQGNSA. The CDR3 is 15 residues long. After removal of 5 bases from V and 3 bases from J, the junction contained 6 bases not matched to a gene. CDR3 amino acids: CASSPPGQGYTEAFF. The sequenced part of the CDR3 DNA is TGTGCCAGCAGCCCGCCGGGACAGGGGTACACTGAA.

To note about this clone: Read coverage stops 3 residues before the CDR3 terminus; the germline J gene supplies the remainder. V is TRBV6-1 and J is TRBJ1-2, with 8 bases aligning to TRBD1. This CDR3 has 15 amino acids. With 2 bases clipped from V and 7 bases from J, the junction kept 9 bases outside the gene matches. Germline CDR1 and CDR2: MNHNS and SASEGT. CDR3 bases read: TGTGCCAGCAGTGAAATGACGGCAGGGGGCTCTGGC. Translation: CASSEMTAGGSG. The whole CDR3 sequence reads CASSEMTAGGSGYTF.

Details on this clone: The sequenced fragment ends 3 residues before the CDR3 boundary, so the rest is inferred from the germline J gene. The chain joins TRBV10-1 to TRBJ1-6, with D uncertain. This CDR3 has 12 residues. V was cut by 6 bases and J by 7 bases, with 7 bases left in between. Germline CDR1 and CDR2: WNHNN and SYGVQD (reference sequence). Partial CDR3 DNA: TGCGCCAGCAGGACACAGAATTCACCC. This translates into CASRTQNSP. The entire CDR3 sequence reads CASRTQNSPLHF.

Turning to this clone: The read gets to within 3 residues of the CDR3 end, and the germline J gene fills in the rest. The V and J genes are TRBV5-1 and TRBJ2-1; 10 bases match TRBD2. Germline CDR1 reads SGHRS; CDR2 reads YFSETQ. V lost 1 base and J lost 2; bases outside the gene matches: 9. CDR3 length: 18 residues. The CDR3 here is CASSLFSGGPSPYNEQFF. CDR3 DNA (partial): TGCGCCAGCAGCTTGTTTAGCGGGGGGCCTTCCCCCTACAATGAG.

Concerning this clone: The read terminates 3 residues before the CDR3 end, so the remaining end is supplied by the germline J gene. V usage is TRBV5-1 and J usage is TRBJ2-1, with 8 positions matching TRBD2. Trimming cost V 3 bases and J 4 bases; bases outside gene matches: 6. The germline gives CDR1 SGHRS, CDR2 YFSETQ. This CDR3 contains 15 residues. CDR3 sequence reads: CASSSPPGGYNEQFF. Incomplete CDR3 DNA: TGCGCCAGCAGCTCCCCCCCGGGGGGGTACAATGAG.

About this clone: The read ends 3 residues shy of where the CDR3 ends; the end is completed using the germline J gene. V usage is TRBV18 and J usage is TRBJ2-7, with a possible D match to TRBD1 (6 bases). CDR3 size: 15 residues. Trimming shortened V by 0 bases and J by 6 bases, and 15 bases separated the two germline ends. CDR1 and CDR2 from the germline V gene are KGHSH and LQKENI. Here the CDR3 reads CASSPPQGTPSEQYF. The CDR3 bases that were read are TGTGCCAGCTCACCACCGCAGGGGACCCCCTCCGAG.

To note about this clone: The read ends 3 residues shy of where the CDR3 ends; the end is completed using the germline J gene. The chain employs TRBV11-2 and TRBJ1-1; TRBD1 aligns across 8 bases. CDR3 size: 13 residues. Germline lookup yields CDR1 SGHAT and CDR2 FQNNGV. The CDR3 here is CASSLGQQGVAFF. The sequenced CDR3 bases are TGTGCCAGCAGCTTAGGCCAACAGGGGGTG.

Note on this clone: The sequenced fragment ends 3 residues before the CDR3 boundary, so the rest is inferred from the germline J gene. The rearrangement uses TRBV29-1 and TRBJ2-7, with a tentative D call TRBD1 (5 bases). CDR3 length: 13 residues. Germline V lookup: CDR1 SQVTM, CDR2 ANQGSEA. The V gene lost 5 bases and the J gene lost 1 base, with 12 bases spanning the gap. Incomplete CDR3 DNA: TGCAGCGTTTCCGGAAGGGGTTCCTACGAG. This encodes CSVSGRGSYE. The full CDR3 is CSVSGRGSYEQYF.

The CDR3 spells CASSIATGGRNEQFF. CDR3 DNA (partial): TGTGCCAGTAGTATAGCAACGGGGGGGAGGAATGAG. The V gene is TRBV19, the J gene TRBJ2-1; 8 bases map to TRBD2. The missing CDR3 end, 3 residues past where the read stops, is filled in from the germline J gene. With V trimmed by 1 base and J by 7 bases, 6 bases remained unmatched. CDR3 size: 15 residues. Germline loops: CDR1 LNHDA, CDR2 SQIVND (reference sequence).